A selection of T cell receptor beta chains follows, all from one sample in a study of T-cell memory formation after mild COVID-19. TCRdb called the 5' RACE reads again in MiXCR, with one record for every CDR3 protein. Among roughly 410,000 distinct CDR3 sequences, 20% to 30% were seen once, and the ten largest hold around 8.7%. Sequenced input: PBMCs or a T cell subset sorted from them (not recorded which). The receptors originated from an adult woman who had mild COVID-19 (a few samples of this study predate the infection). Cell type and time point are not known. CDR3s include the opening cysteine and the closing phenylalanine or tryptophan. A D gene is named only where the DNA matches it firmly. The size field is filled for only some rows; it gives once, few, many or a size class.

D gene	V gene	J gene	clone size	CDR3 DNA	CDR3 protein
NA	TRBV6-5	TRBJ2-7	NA	TGTGCCAGCAGTTTAGCCCAACCCCCTTACGAGCAGTACTTC	CASSLAQPPYEQYF
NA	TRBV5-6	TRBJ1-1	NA	TGTGCCAGCAGCTTCCCCAGGGGCATGAACACTGAAGCTTTCTTT	CASSFPRGMNTEAFF
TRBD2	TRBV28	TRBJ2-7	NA	TGTGCCAGCAGTCGTAGCGGGAGTAGGTCCTACGAGCAGTACTTC	CASSRSGSRSYEQYF
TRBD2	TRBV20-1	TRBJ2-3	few	TGCAGTGCTAGAGATATAGCGGGGGGGGAAACAGATACGCAGTATTTT	CSARDIAGGETDTQYF
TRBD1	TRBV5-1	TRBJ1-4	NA	TGCGCCAGCAGCAGGGGGACAGCGAAGAATGAAAAACTGTTTTTT	CASSRGTAKNEKLFF
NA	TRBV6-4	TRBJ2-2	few	TGTGCCAGCAGTGACGGGATTTACACCGGGGAGCTGTTTTTT	CASSDGIYTGELFF
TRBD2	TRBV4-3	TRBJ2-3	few	TGCGCCAGCAGCCGCGGGAGCAGCACAGATACGCAGTATTTT	CASSRGSSTDTQYF
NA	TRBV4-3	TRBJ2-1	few	TGCGCCAGCAGCCAAGATGTGACTACCGATCAGTTCTTC	CASSQDVTTDQFF
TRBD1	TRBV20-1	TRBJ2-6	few	TGCAGTGCTATAATGACAGGGGGCTTCTCTGGGGCCAACGTCCTGACTTTC	CSAIMTGGFSGANVLTF
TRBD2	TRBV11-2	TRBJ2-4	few	TGTGCCAGCAGCCCCCGTACAGCGGGGGGAAACATTCAGTACTTC	CASSPRTAGGNIQYF
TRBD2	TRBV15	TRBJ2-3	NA	TGTGCCACCAACCCCGGACTAGCGGGAGGCGCAGATACGCAGTATTTT	CATNPGLAGGADTQYF
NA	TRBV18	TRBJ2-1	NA	TGTGCCAGCTCACCGGTAACAGGGAAAGGGCATGAGCAGTTCTTC	CASSPVTGKGHEQFF
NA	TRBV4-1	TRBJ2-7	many	TGCGCCAGCAGCCAAGCTGGCAGGGGGAGGTACGAGCAGTACTTC	CASSQAGRGRYEQYF
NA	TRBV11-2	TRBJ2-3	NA	TGTGCCAGCAGCTTAGTCGGTGGGGGGTTTGTCCGCCCTAGCACAGATACGCAGTATTTT	CASSLVGGGFVRPSTDTQYF
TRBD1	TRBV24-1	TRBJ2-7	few	TGTGCCACCAGTGACCCGACAGGGGCGAACGAGCAGTACTTC	CATSDPTGANEQYF
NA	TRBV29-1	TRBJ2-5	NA	TGCAGCGTTGTAGCGCTACAAGAGACCCAGTACTTC	CSVVALQETQYF
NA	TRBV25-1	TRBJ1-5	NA	TGTGCCAGCAGTGTCGGCGCGGAGCCCCAGCATTTT	CASSVGAEPQHF
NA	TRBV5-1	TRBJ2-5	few	TGCGCCAGCAGCAGCCGGACGGGGGGCCGTGGGGAGACCCAGTACTTC	CASSSRTGGRGETQYF
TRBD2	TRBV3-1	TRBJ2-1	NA	TGTGCCAGCAGCCAATGGCTAGCGGGAGCTTTTTTAAATGAGCAGTTCTTC	CASSQWLAGAFLNEQFF
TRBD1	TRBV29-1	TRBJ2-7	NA	TGCAGCGCTGAGGGGACAGCGGCCGAGCAGTACTTC	CSAEGTAAEQYF
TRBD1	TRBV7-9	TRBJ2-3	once	TGTGCCAGCAGCTTCCCATGGACAGGGCCGGACACAGATACGCAGTATTTT	CASSFPWTGPDTDTQYF
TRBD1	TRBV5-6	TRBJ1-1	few	TGTGCCAGCAGCTTGGAAGATGACGGACAGGGGTTAGCTGAAGCTTTCTTT	CASSLEDDGQGLAEAFF
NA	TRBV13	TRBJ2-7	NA	TGTGCCAGCAGCGCGCAGGGAAACGAGCAGTACTTC	CASSAQGNEQYF
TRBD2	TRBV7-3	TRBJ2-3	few	TGTGCCAGCAGCTTAAGTGGGCTAGCGGGGATAGATACGCAGTATTTT	CASSLSGLAGIDTQYF
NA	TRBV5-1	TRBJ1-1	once	TGCGCCAGCAGCGTTAACTCCGGGGGCGGCACTGAAGCTTTCTTT	CASSVNSGGGTEAFF
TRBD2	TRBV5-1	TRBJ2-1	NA	TGCGCCAGCAGCTCAGCGACTAGCCGGAATGAGCAGTTCTTC	CASSSATSRNEQFF
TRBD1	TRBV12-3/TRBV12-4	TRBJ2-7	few	TGTGCCAGCCGGGACAGGAGATCCTACGAGCAGTACTTC	CASRDRRSYEQYF
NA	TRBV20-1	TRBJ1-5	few	TGCAGTGCCCTATCCCGGGGGTATAGCAATCAGCCCCAGCATTTT	CSALSRGYSNQPQHF
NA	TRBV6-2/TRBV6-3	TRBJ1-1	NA	TGTGCCAGCAGTTACGAGGCTCGTCAGGCTTTCTTT	CASSYEARQAFF
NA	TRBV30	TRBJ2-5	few	TGTGCCTGGAGTGTAACGTATCCCCCGGAGACCCAGTACTTC	CAWSVTYPPETQYF
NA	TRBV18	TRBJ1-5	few	TGTGCCAGCTCACCACAGAAAGGGGCTAATCAGCCCCAGCATTTT	CASSPQKGANQPQHF
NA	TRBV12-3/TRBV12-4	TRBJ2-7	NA	TGTGCCAGCAGTCCCCTCGGTGGGGGCTACGAGCAGTACTTC	CASSPLGGGYEQYF
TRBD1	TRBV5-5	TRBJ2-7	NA	TGTGCCAGCAGCTTAGACCCGGGACAGAAATTCTACGAGCAGTACTTC	CASSLDPGQKFYEQYF